This T cell receptor (beta chain) emerged from a study of cytomegalovirus exposure and HLA in healthy donors. Comment on this clone: The antigen is unknown.

Study-level points and caveats: Presence/absence results assume similar sequencing depth per donor, which may not hold.

The PCR used 60 Vbeta and 13 Jbeta primers. Data came from immunoSEQ multiplex PCR; TCRdb stores just in-frame clones and leaves some out. The data show 110,000 to 150,000 clones, with 60% to 80% seen just once and 1.5% to 2% held by the top ten. CDR1 and CDR2 from the germline V gene are SGHTA and FQGNSA. Trimming at V came to 6 bases and at J to 5 bases, leaving 9 bases not matched to a gene. The CDR3 totals 15 residues. The sequenced sample was PBMCs. The chain links TRBV7-2 to TRBJ2-1; 8 nucleotides align to TRBD2. The sequence was obtained from a woman in her 30s in good health and CMV-seronegative. CDR3 loop: CASRPMSGGDNEQFF. CDR3 nucleotides: TGTGCCAGCAGACCCATGAGCGGGGGCGACAATGAGCAGTTCTTC.